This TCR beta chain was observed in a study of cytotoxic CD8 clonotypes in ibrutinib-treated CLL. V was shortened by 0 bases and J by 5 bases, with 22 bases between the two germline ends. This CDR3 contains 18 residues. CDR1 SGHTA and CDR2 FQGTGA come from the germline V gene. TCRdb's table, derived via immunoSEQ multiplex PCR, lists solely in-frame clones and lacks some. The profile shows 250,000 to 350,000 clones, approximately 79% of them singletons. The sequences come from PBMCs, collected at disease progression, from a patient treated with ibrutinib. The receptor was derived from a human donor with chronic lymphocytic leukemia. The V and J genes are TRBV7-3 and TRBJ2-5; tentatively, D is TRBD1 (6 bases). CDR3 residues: CASSLTGRRGWGRETQYF. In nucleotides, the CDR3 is TGTGCCAGCAGCTTAACGGGTCGAAGGGGCTGGGGGCGGGAGACCCAGTACTTC.